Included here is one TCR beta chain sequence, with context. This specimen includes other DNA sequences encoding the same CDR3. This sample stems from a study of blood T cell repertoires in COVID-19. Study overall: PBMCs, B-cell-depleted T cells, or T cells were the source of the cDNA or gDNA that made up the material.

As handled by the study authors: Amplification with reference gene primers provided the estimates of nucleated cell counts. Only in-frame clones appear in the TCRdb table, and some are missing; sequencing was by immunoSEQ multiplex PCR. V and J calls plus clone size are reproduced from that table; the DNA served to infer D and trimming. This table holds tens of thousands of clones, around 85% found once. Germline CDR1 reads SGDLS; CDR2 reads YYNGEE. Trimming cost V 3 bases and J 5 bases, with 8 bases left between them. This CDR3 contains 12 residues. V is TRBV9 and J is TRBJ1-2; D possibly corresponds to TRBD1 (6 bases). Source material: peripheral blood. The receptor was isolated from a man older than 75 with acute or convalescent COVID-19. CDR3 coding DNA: TGTGCCAGCAGCGCGGACAGATATGGCTACACCTTC. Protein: CASSADRYGYTF.